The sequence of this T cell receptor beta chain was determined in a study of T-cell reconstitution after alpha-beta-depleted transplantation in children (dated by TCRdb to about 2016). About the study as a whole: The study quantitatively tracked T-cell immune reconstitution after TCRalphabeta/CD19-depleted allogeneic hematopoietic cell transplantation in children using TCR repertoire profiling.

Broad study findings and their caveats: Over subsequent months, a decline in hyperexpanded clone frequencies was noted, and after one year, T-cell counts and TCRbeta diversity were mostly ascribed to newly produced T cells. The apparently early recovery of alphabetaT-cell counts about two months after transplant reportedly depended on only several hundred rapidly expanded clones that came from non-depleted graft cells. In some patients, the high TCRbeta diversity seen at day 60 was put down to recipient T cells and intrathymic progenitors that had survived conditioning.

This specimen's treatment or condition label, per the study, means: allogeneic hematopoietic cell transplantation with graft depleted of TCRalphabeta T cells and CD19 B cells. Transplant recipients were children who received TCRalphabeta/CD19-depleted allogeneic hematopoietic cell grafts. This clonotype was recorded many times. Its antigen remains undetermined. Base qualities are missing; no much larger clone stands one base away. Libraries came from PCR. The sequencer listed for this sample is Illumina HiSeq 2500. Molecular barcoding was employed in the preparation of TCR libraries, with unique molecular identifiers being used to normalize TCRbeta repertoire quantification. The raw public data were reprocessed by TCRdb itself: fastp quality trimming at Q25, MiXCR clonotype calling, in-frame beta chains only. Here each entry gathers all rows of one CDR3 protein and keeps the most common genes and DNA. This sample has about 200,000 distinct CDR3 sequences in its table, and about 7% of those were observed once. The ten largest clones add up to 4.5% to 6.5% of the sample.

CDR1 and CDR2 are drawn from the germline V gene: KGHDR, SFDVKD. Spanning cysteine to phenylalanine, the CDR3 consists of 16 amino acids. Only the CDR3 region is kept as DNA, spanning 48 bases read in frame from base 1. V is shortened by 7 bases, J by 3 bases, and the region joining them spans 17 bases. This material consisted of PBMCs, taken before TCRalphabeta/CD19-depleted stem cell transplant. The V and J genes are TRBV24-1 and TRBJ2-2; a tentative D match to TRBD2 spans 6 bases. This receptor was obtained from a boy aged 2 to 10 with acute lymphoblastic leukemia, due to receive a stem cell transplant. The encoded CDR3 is CATREGSLSHTGELFF. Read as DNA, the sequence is TGTGCCACCAGGGAGGGGTCTCTTTCCCACACCGGGGAGCTGTTTTTT.